The 18 T cell receptor beta chains below come from one sample, sequenced in a study of blood T cell repertoires in COVID-19. Clones were sequenced by immunoSEQ multiplex PCR, and TCRdb holds only the in-frame ones, with some missing. The repertoire holds about 170,000 clones, with around four fifths as singletons. The sequencing input was peripheral blood. The receptors come from a woman older than 75 with COVID-19, enrolled during active disease.

The chain recombines TRBV29-1 with TRBJ2-3; D perhaps matches TRBD1 (5 bases). The CDR3 length is 15 residues. V lost 8 bases to trimming and J lost 0 bases, with 18 bases between them. The germline CDR1 and CDR2 sequences are SQVTM and ANQGSEA. The CDR3 DNA reads TGCAGCTTTAAGCAGGGCGTGGCAAGCACAGATACGCAGTATTTT. Its protein product is CSFKQGVASTDTQYF.

The chain joins TRBV5-5 to TRBJ2-3; no reliable D call. This CDR3 spans 13 amino acids. The V gene's germline CDR1 is SGHKS and CDR2 YYEKEE (reference sequence). Deletions cut 5 bases from V and 2 bases from J, with 9 bases between. CDR3 sequence (DNA): TGTGCCAGCAGTTCCGCGATCACAGATACGCAGTATTTT. Amino acid sequence: CASSSAITDTQYF.

In this sample, this clone turned up a few times. The chain is built from TRBV5-6 and TRBJ1-5, with 9 positions matching TRBD1. The CDR3 totals 15 residues. CDR1 is SGHDT and CDR2 is YYEEEE in the germline V gene. With V trimmed by 0 bases and J by 5 bases, 3 bases remained unmatched. The CDR3 bases are TGTGCCAGCAGCTTGGCACAGGGGGCATATCAGCCCCAGCATTTT. Protein sequence: CASSLAQGAYQPQHF.

The chain carries TRBV11-1 and TRBJ2-7; D perhaps matches TRBD2 (6 bases). Trimming took 5 bases from V and 7 from J, leaving 18 bases between them. The germline gives CDR1 SGHAT, CDR2 FQDESV (reference sequence). The CDR3 sequence is 14 residues long. CDR3 nucleotides: TGTGCCAGCAGCAACCGGGGAGGTGGTGTGGAGCAGTACTTC. Encoded protein: CASSNRGGGVEQYF.

This chain joins TRBV4-1 and TRBJ1-5; D might be TRBD1 (5 bases). CDR1 MGHRA and CDR2 YSYEKL come from the germline V gene. This CDR3 has 15 residues. V lost 2 bases to trimming and J lost 5 bases, with 13 bases between them. The CDR3 DNA reads TGCGCCAGCAGCCAAATGGGGGGAGGCTATCAGCCCCAGCATTTT. As protein: CASSQMGGGYQPQHF.

The rearrangement uses TRBV28 and TRBJ1-1, with a weak D call TRBD1 (5 bases). This CDR3 has 14 residues. Germline V CDR1 and CDR2: MDHEN, SYDVKM. Between the trimmed V and J ends, which lost 6 bases and 3 bases, there was a span of 14 bases. Written as DNA, the CDR3 is TGTGCCAGCAGCCCGGAGACAGACCACACTGAAGCTTTCTTT. Translation gives CASSPETDHTEAFF.

This rearrangement joins TRBV7-2 to TRBJ1-2, with TRBD1 matching 9 bases. Trimming at V came to 3 bases and at J to 4 bases, leaving 3 bases not matched to a gene. In germline, CDR1 is SGHTA, CDR2 FQGNSA. The CDR3 is 14 amino acids. In DNA, the CDR3 is TGTGCCAGCAGCTTCGACAGGGGGAGCTATGGCTACACCTTC. It yields the protein CASSFDRGSYGYTF. Full variable domain (rest looked up from reference TRBV7-2 and TRBJ1-2): GAGVSQSPSNKVTEKGKDVELRCDPISGHTALYWYRQSLGQGLEFLIYFQGNSAPDKSGLPSDRFSAERTGGSVSTLTIQRTQQEDSAVYLCASSFDRGSYGYTFGSGTRLTVV.

The chain carries TRBV27 and TRBJ1-2; TRBD1 might be the D (6 bases). CDR1 and CDR2 (germline): MNHEY, SMNVEV (reference sequence). V shed 4 bases and J shed 5 bases, with 11 bases lying between them. The CDR3 is made up of 13 amino acids. The CDR3: CASSSSDRYGYTF. The CDR3 DNA sequence: TGTGCCAGCAGTTCCTCGGACAGATATGGCTACACCTTC.

The chain has TRBV5-1 and TRBJ2-7, with a possible D match to TRBD1 (6 bases). This CDR3 region has 15 residues. V lost 4 bases, J lost 5 bases, and 19 bases lay in between. Per germline, CDR1 SGHRS and CDR2 YFSETQ. The CDR3 DNA is TGCGCCAGCAGCCGAGGGGGTGCGGACCCTAACGAGCAGTACTTC. This encodes CASSRGGADPNEQYF.

The rearrangement joins TRBV5-1 to TRBJ2-1, with 8 bases fitting TRBD2. Trimming at V came to 0 bases and at J to 5 bases, leaving 4 bases not matched to a gene. Germline loops: CDR1 SGHRS, CDR2 YFSETQ. This CDR3 is 15 amino acids long. The CDR3 loop reads CASSLASGSNNEQFF. CDR3 nucleotides: TGCGCCAGCAGCTTGGCTAGCGGGTCCAACAATGAGCAGTTCTTC. Full variable domain (remainder filled in from reference TRBV5-1 and TRBJ2-1): KAGVTQTPRYLIKTRGQQVTLSCSPISGHRSVSWYQQTPGQGLQFLFEYFSETQRNKGNFPGRFSGRQFSNSRSEMNVSTLELGDSALYLCASSLASGSNNEQFFGPGTRLTVL.

This sequence joins TRBV6-5 and TRBJ2-7; D perhaps matches TRBD1 (5 bases). The CDR3 length is 13 residues. V gave up 5 bases and J gave up 4 bases, with 12 bases separating them. Germline V gene data show CDR1 as MNHEY and CDR2 as SVGAGI. The CDR3 region has the DNA TGTGCCAGCAGTAAACTCGACAGTTACGAGCAGTACTTC. Translation: CASSKLDSYEQYF.

The chain joins TRBV15 to TRBJ1-5; D remains ambiguous. The CDR3 contains 14 residues. CDR1 is LNHNV and CDR2 is YYDKDF in the germline V gene (reference sequence). V gave up 0 bases and J gave up 9 bases, with 12 bases separating them. The CDR3 nucleotides are TGTGCCACCAGCAGAGATTTCGTGTTGAGGCCCCAGCATTTT. It yields the protein CATSRDFVLRPQHF.

V is TRBV27 and J is TRBJ2-1, with TRBD2 matching over 11 bases. The CDR3 extends over 16 amino acids. The V segment lost 5 bases and the J segment 3 bases; nucleotides outside the gene matches: 6. Germline loops: CDR1 MNHEY, CDR2 SMNVEV (reference sequence). The CDR3 nucleotides are TGTGCCAGCAGTAGAACTGGGACTAGCGGCTACAATGAGCAGTTCTTC. Translation gives CASSRTGTSGYNEQFF.

The V gene is TRBV2, the J gene TRBJ1-4; D not certain. With 7 bases removed from V and 8 bases from J, the gap between germline ends came to 14 bases. Germline CDR1 SNHLY, CDR2 FYNNEI. This CDR3 spans 13 amino acids. CDR3 sequence: CASTLGVPEKLFF. DNA for the CDR3: TGTGCCAGCACCCTCGGGGTACCCGAAAAACTGTTTTTT.

The rearrangement joins TRBV6-5 to TRBJ2-1; 10 bases are a match to TRBD2. V dropped 4 bases and J dropped 8; count of bases not matched to a gene: 8. This CDR3 is 15 amino acids long. Looked up from germline, CDR1 is MNHEY and CDR2 is SVGAGI. CDR3 sequence: CASSSTSGNIDEQFF. CDR3 bases: TGTGCCAGCAGTTCCACTAGCGGGAATATCGATGAGCAGTTCTTC.

The V and J genes are TRBV5-1 and TRBJ2-1; a possible D gene is TRBD1 (5 bases). Trimming removed 1 base at V and 6 bases at J, with 8 bases between. Germline V gene data show CDR1 as SGHRS and CDR2 as YFSETQ. The CDR3 sequence is 13 residues long. The chain's CDR3 is CASSLQGSNEQFF. In nucleotides, the CDR3 is TGCGCCAGCAGCTTGCAGGGTTCCAATGAGCAGTTCTTC.

This chain connects TRBV10-2 to TRBJ2-7; the D gene is possibly TRBD2 (7 bases). V shed 0 bases and J shed 5 bases, with 17 bases lying between them. The CDR3 has 16 amino acids. Germline loops: CDR1 WSHSY, CDR2 SAAADI. The CDR3 sequence is CASSESGGATNDEQYF. The CDR3 DNA follows: TGCGCCAGCAGTGAGTCTGGGGGGGCTACGAACGACGAGCAGTACTTC.

The table lists this clone with a few counts. This chain connects TRBV21-1 to TRBJ1-1; the table calls TRBD1, which could not be checked here. TRBV21-1 represents a pseudogene. CDR3 size: 21 residues. This CDR3 reads CASSKSTPGTGREAVNTEAFF. CDR3 sequence (DNA): TGTGCCAGCAGCAAATCCACCCCCGGGACAGGGAGAGAGGCAGTGAACACTGAAGCTTTCTTT.